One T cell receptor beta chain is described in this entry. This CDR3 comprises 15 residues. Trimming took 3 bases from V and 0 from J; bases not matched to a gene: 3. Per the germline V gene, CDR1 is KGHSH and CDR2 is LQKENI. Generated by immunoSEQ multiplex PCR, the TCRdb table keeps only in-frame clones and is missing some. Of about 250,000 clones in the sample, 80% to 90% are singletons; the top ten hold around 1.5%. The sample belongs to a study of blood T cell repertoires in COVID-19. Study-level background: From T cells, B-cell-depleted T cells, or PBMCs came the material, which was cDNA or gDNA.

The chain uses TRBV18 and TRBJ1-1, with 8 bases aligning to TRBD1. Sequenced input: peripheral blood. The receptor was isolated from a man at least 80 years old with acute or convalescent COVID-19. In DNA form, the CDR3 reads TGTGCCAGCTCACCCGGGACAGGAATGAACACTGAAGCTTTCTTT. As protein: CASSPGTGMNTEAFF.